The 18 T cell receptor beta chains listed next were all sequenced from one sample in a study of blood T cell repertoires in COVID-19. Sequencing was performed with immunoSEQ multiplex PCR; in TCRdb, only in-frame clones are kept and a portion is missing. This table has over 100,000 clones, around four fifths appearing once. The specimen sequenced was peripheral blood. The receptors originated from a woman aged 70-85 years with acute or convalescent COVID-19.

V usage is TRBV7-2 and J usage is TRBJ2-1, with D tentatively TRBD2 (6 bases). Trimming took off 7 bases at V and 7 bases at J, with 17 bases between the two ends. Germline V gene lookup returns CDR1 SGHTA and CDR2 FQGNSA. This CDR3 has 14 residues. The DNA for the CDR3 is TGTGCCAGCACCCCGGGCGGGATCTGGAATGAGCAGTTCTTC. Protein: CASTPGGIWNEQFF.

V and J are TRBV11-3 and TRBJ2-1; TRBD2 matches at 10 bases. V trimming: 2 bases; J trimming: 6 bases; junction bases outside the gene matches: 7. There are 16 residues in the CDR3. Germline V gives CDR1 SGHNT, CDR2 YENEEA. CDR3 sequence: CASSLYGAGGLNEQFF. CDR3 in DNA: TGTGCCAGCAGCTTATATGGAGCGGGGGGGCTCAATGAGCAGTTCTTC.

The rearrangement links TRBV30 to TRBJ1-2; a weak D match, TRBD1 (5 bases). Germline values: CDR1 GTSNPN, CDR2 SVGIG (reference sequence). The CDR3 totals 13 residues. V was shortened by 3 bases and J by 2 bases, with 10 bases between the two germline ends. In DNA form, the CDR3 reads TGTGCCTGGAGCGCAGGGAAGAACTATGGCTACACCTTC. The encoded protein is CAWSAGKNYGYTF. The complete variable domain, with remaining parts taken from reference TRBV30 and TRBJ1-2, reads SQTIHQWPATLVQPVGSPLSLECTVEGTSNPNLYWYRQAAGRGLQLLFYSVGIGQISSEVPQNLSASRPQDRQFILSSKKLLLSDSGFYLCAWSAGKNYGYTFGSGTRLTVV.

V gene TRBV11-2 combines with J gene TRBJ2-1; 8 positions match TRBD1. Germline V CDR1 and CDR2: SGHAT, FQNNGV. The length of the CDR3 is 14 residues. V lost 5 bases, J lost 4 bases, and 4 bases stayed unmatched. CDR3 sequence (DNA): TGTGCCAGCAGCCAAGGGACAGGTTACAATGAGCAGTTCTTC. This gives the protein CASSQGTGYNEQFF.

This chain joins TRBV11-3 and TRBJ1-1; 7 bases match TRBD1. The germline V gene has CDR1 SGHNT and CDR2 YENEEA. CDR3 length: 15 residues. With V trimmed by 4 bases and J by 1 base, 6 bases remained unmatched. Written as DNA, the CDR3 is TGTGCCAGCAGCTCCCGACAGGGACCGAACACTGAAGCTTTCTTT. As protein: CASSSRQGPNTEAFF.

This rearrangement joins TRBV28 to TRBJ1-2, with 10 positions matching TRBD1. CDR3 length equals 15 residues. Looked up from germline, CDR1 is MDHEN and CDR2 is SYDVKM. Trimming at V came to 7 bases and at J to 2 bases, leaving 7 bases not matched to a gene. CDR3 sequence (DNA): TGTGCCAGCACATTTATGGGACAGGGGAACTATGGCTACACCTTC. The encoded protein is CASTFMGQGNYGYTF.

The CDR3 nucleotides read TGTGCCGGCACCCTTGGACAGGTGGAGACCCAGTACTTC. Protein: CAGTLGQVETQYF. The chain combines TRBV30 with TRBJ2-5, with 7 bases that match TRBD1. V lost 8 bases and J lost 5; bases outside the gene matches: 11. Germline assignment: CDR1 GTSNPN and CDR2 SVGIG (reference sequence). The CDR3 spans 13 residues.

The chain joins TRBV7-9 to TRBJ1-1; the match to TRBD1 covers 7 bases. The junction had 8 bases not matched to a gene; V was cut back by 2 bases and J by 5 bases. The CDR3 is made up of 15 amino acids. CDR1 is SEHNR and CDR2 is FQNEAQ in the germline V gene (reference sequence). Here the CDR3 reads CASSLISGGKTEAFF. CDR3 bases: TGTGCCAGCAGCTTAATTTCAGGGGGAAAAACTGAAGCTTTCTTT.

The CDR3 here is CASSAGPTSYGYTF. The CDR3 bases are TGTGCCAGCAGCGCGGGGCCAACGAGCTATGGCTACACCTTC. The rearrangement joins TRBV6-5 to TRBJ1-2; tentatively, D is TRBD1 (5 bases). Germline CDR1 and CDR2: MNHEY and SVGAGI. The CDR3 extends over 14 amino acids. V lost 6 bases, J lost 4 bases, and 15 bases lay in between.

The rearrangement joins TRBV11-2 to TRBJ2-3, with a weak D call TRBD2 (5 bases). V dropped 5 bases and J dropped 6 bases, with 12 bases sitting between them. CDR3 length: 13 residues. CDR1 and CDR2 (germline): SGHAT, FQNNGV. The DNA of the CDR3 is TGTGCCAGCAGCCTTGGACTCTCGGATACGCAGTATTTT. It encodes CASSLGLSDTQYF.

This chain uses TRBV30 with TRBJ1-1; TRBD1 agrees at 8 bases. CDR3 size: 12 residues. CDR1 and CDR2 from the germline V gene are GTSNPN and SVGIG (reference sequence). The J segment lost 4 bases and the V segment lost 5 bases, leaving 3 bases of the junction unmatched. The CDR3 DNA is TGTGCCTGGCACAGGGGGGGCACTGAAGCTTTCTTT. Protein product: CAWHRGGTEAFF.

This chain joins TRBV4-1 and TRBJ1-5; D remains ambiguous. The CDR3 contains 13 residues. Trimming cost V 1 base and J 9 bases, with 10 bases left between them. Germline values: CDR1 MGHRA, CDR2 YSYEKL. The CDR3 region has the DNA TGCGCCAGCAGCCAAGTCGGGGAACGGCCCCAGCATTTT. It codes for CASSQVGERPQHF.

The CDR3 here is CASSLGGLSDTQYF. The DNA of the CDR3 is TGCGCCAGCAGCTTGGGGGGACTATCCGATACGCAGTATTTT. V usage is TRBV5-1 and J usage is TRBJ2-3; 7 bases fit TRBD2. The CDR3 spans 14 residues. CDR1 is SGHRS and CDR2 is YFSETQ in the germline V gene. V lost 0 bases to trimming and J lost 6 bases; unmatched junction nucleotides: 4.

The chain combines TRBV5-4 with TRBJ2-1, with D perhaps matching TRBD2 (5 bases). The CDR3 spans 15 residues. V was cut by 3 bases and J by 4 bases, with 14 bases left in between. Looked up from germline, CDR1 is SGHNT and CDR2 is YYREEE (reference sequence). CDR3 DNA: TGTGCCAGCAGCTCGTCCGGGATCCAGTACAATGAGCAGTTCTTC. It translates to CASSSSGIQYNEQFF.

The V call is TRBV9, the J call TRBJ1-2; no reliable D call. The CDR3 spans 14 residues. The ends were cut back, 4 bases at V and 2 bases at J, with 12 bases in the middle. Looked up from germline, CDR1 is SGDLS and CDR2 is YYNGEE. Written as DNA, the CDR3 is TGTGCCAGCAGCTCAGAGGGCCTAAACTATGGCTACACCTTC. Its translation is CASSSEGLNYGYTF.

The chain combines TRBV2 with TRBJ1-2; D may be TRBD1 (5 bases). The CDR3 consists of 16 residues. Germline values: CDR1 SNHLY, CDR2 FYNNEI. Trimming removed 5 bases at V and 5 bases at J, with 21 bases between. As DNA, the CDR3 is TGTGCCAGCAGTAGTCAGGGCGCCAGCCTTCCTTATGGCTACACCTTC. The encoded protein is CASSSQGASLPYGYTF.

J is TRBJ2-2 and V is TRBV5-1, with 9 positions matching TRBD2. The CDR3 is made up of 16 amino acids. J gave up 2 bases and V 5 bases, and 7 bases lay outside the gene matches. CDR1 is SGHRS, CDR2 YFSETQ, per germline. CDR3 region: CASSYRTSDNTGELFF. The CDR3 DNA follows: TGCGCCAGCAGTTACCGGACTAGCGATAACACCGGGGAGCTGTTTTTT.

This clone was seen only once. The chain recombines TRBV5-1 with TRBJ2-1; 11 bases are shared with TRBD2. The CDR3 is 18 residues long. The V segment lost 3 bases and the J segment 0 bases; nucleotides outside the gene matches: 8. Germline V gene sequence: CDR1 SGHRS, CDR2 YFSETQ. The CDR3 sequence is CASSSGTSGRPSYNEQFF. The DNA for the CDR3 is TGCGCCAGCAGCTCCGGGACTAGCGGACGACCCTCCTACAATGAGCAGTTCTTC. The full variable domain, rest sourced from reference TRBV5-1 and TRBJ2-1, is KAGVTQTPRYLIKTRGQQVTLSCSPISGHRSVSWYQQTPGQGLQFLFEYFSETQRNKGNFPGRFSGRQFSNSRSEMNVSTLELGDSALYLCASSSGTSGRPSYNEQFFGPGTRLTVL.